The 18 T cell receptor beta chains below all came from one sample that was sequenced in a study of cytomegalovirus exposure and HLA in healthy donors. The PCR used 60 Vbeta and 13 Jbeta primers. Some clones are missing from TCRdb's copy, which holds only in-frame ones; the method was immunoSEQ multiplex PCR. The data show 100,000 to 150,000 clones, over 70% seen once. Sequenced material: PBMCs. The receptor source for this set is a female donor in good health and CMV-seronegative.

The chain is built from TRBV30 and TRBJ1-1, with TRBD1 identical over 7 bases. This CDR3 region has 20 residues. The V segment lost 0 bases and the J segment 4 bases; nucleotides outside the gene matches: 23. Germline V gene lookup returns CDR1 GTSNPN and CDR2 SVGIG (reference sequence). CDR3 sequence (DNA): TGTGCCTGGAGTGTAATCCCGGAGAGGGCAGGGGGAATTGTTCGCACTGAAGCTTTCTTT. Its protein is CAWSVIPERAGGIVRTEAFF.

The CDR3 is CATSRDQAGSNNSPLHF. The CDR3 nucleotides are TGTGCCACCAGCAGAGATCAGGCAGGGTCGAATAATTCACCCCTCCACTTT. The V call is TRBV15, the J call TRBJ1-6; tentatively, D is TRBD1 (5 bases). The CDR3 is 17 amino acids. Trimming cost V 0 bases and J 5 bases, with 14 bases left between them. Germline loops: CDR1 LNHNV, CDR2 YYDKDF (reference sequence).

This clone was recorded a few times. The V and J genes are TRBV29-1 and TRBJ1-1; the D is unclear. With 5 bases removed from V and 0 bases from J, the gap between germline ends came to 10 bases. This CDR3 region has 13 residues. In germline, CDR1 is SQVTM, CDR2 ANQGSEA. CDR3 sequence reads: CSVQQQVNTEAFF. CDR3 DNA: TGCAGCGTTCAGCAGCAGGTGAACACTGAAGCTTTCTTT.

This chain's CDR3 is CASRPGTSGAQETQYF. CDR3 DNA sequence: TGTGCCAGCAGACCAGGGACTAGCGGAGCCCAAGAGACCCAGTACTTC. V is TRBV2 and J is TRBJ2-5; 11 bases are a match to TRBD2. There are 16 residues in the CDR3. V trimming: 6 bases; J trimming: 1 base; junction bases outside the gene matches: 7. CDR1 and CDR2 (germline): SNHLY, FYNNEI.

The sample holds a few counts of this clone. V gene TRBV2 combines with J gene TRBJ2-5, with 13 nucleotides matching TRBD2. CDR3 length equals 15 residues. J gave up 5 bases and V 6 bases, and 6 bases lay outside the gene matches. In germline, CDR1 is SNHLY, CDR2 FYNNEI. CDR3 sequence reads: CASRGTSGAGETQYF. The CDR3 DNA reads TGTGCCAGCAGGGGGACTAGCGGGGCGGGGGAGACCCAGTACTTC.

The chain couples TRBV2 to TRBJ2-3; tentatively, D is TRBD2 (6 bases). The CDR3 is made up of 15 amino acids. Germline CDR1 reads SNHLY; CDR2 reads FYNNEI. Deletions cut 6 bases from V and 5 bases from J, with 18 bases between. The DNA for the CDR3 is TGTGCCAGCAGGGGAATGGCGGGGCCACAAGATACGCAGTATTTT. Its protein is CASRGMAGPQDTQYF.

In this sample, this clone turned up a few times. The chain carries TRBV4-2 and TRBJ1-6; D may be TRBD1 (5 bases). CDR1 is LGHNA, CDR2 YNFKEQ, per germline. The CDR3 sequence is 16 residues long. The V end lost 0 bases, the J end lost 2 bases, and 8 bases lay between the germline ends. The CDR3 nucleotides are TGTGCCAGCAGCCAAGACACCAGGGCCTATAATTCACCCCTCCACTTT. As protein: CASSQDTRAYNSPLHF.

The chain carries TRBV2 and TRBJ1-5; 12 bases align to TRBD1. There are 14 residues in the CDR3. V shed 10 bases and J 6 bases; nucleotides not matched to a gene: 7. Germline CDR1 and CDR2: SNHLY and FYNNEI. The CDR3 reads CATRRDRGPQPQHF. The CDR3 bases are TGTGCCACCCGCCGGGACAGGGGGCCTCAGCCCCAGCATTTT.

The chain joins TRBV6-1 to TRBJ1-2; 8 positions agree with TRBD1. The germline gives CDR1 MNHNS, CDR2 SASEGT. This CDR3 is 11 amino acids long. The V gene end was trimmed by 6 bases and the J gene end by 6 bases; junction bases not matched to a gene: 0. Here the CDR3 reads CASRTGDGYTF. For the CDR3, the DNA is TGTGCCAGCAGGACAGGGGATGGCTACACCTTC.

The chain carries TRBV5-6 and TRBJ1-2; 11 positions match TRBD1. V lost 1 base, J lost 2 bases, and 10 bases stayed unmatched. The CDR3 sequence is 18 residues long. Looked up from germline, CDR1 is SGHDT and CDR2 is YYEEEE. The CDR3 loop is CASSLYLWGQGENYGYTF. The CDR3 coding sequence is TGTGCCAGCAGCTTGTATCTGTGGGGACAGGGGGAAAACTATGGCTACACCTTC.

This clone was detected a few times. The chain is built from TRBV7-3 and TRBJ1-1, with D unresolved. Germline CDR1 SGHTA, CDR2 FQGTGA. V lost 5 bases and J lost 8, with 9 bases in between. This CDR3 has 11 amino acids. The CDR3 loop reads CASSPRGEAFF. Here the CDR3 DNA reads TGTGCCAGCAGCCCCCGAGGGGAAGCTTTCTTT.

V and J are TRBV5-1 and TRBJ2-5; 8 positions match TRBD2. Germline V gives CDR1 SGHRS, CDR2 YFSETQ. This CDR3 is built from 16 residues. Trimming cost V 2 bases and J 4 bases; bases outside gene matches: 10. The chain's CDR3 is CASSFGLRGGPETQYF. In nucleotides, the CDR3 is TGCGCCAGCAGCTTCGGGCTCCGGGGGGGCCCAGAGACCCAGTACTTC.

Comment on this clone: Other DNA sequences in the sample encode the same CDR3. This chain connects TRBV7-9 to TRBJ1-2, with 9 positions matching TRBD1. The CDR3 loop spans 13 amino acids. V shed 5 bases and J 4 bases; nucleotides not matched to a gene: 2. CDR1 and CDR2 (germline): SEHNR, FQNEAQ (reference sequence). CDR3 sequence reads: CASSLGQGYGYTF. The CDR3 nucleotides read TGTGCCAGCAGCCTGGGACAGGGCTATGGCTACACCTTC.

In its sample, this clone was seen a few times. This chain links TRBV20-1 with TRBJ2-7; weak D call: TRBD1 (5 bases). The CDR3 is 11 residues long. The V gene's germline CDR1 is DFQATT and CDR2 SNEGSKA (reference sequence). The V end lost 7 bases, the J end lost 3 bases, and 10 bases lay between the germline ends. CDR3 coding DNA: TGCAGTGTCAGGGCGGACTACGAGCAGTACTTC. It encodes CSVRADYEQYF.

The rearrangement links TRBV5-4 to TRBJ1-2; 10 bases fit TRBD1. CDR1 is SGHNT, CDR2 YYREEE, per germline (reference sequence). The CDR3 is 19 residues long. V lost 5 bases and J lost 4; bases outside the gene matches: 20. The chain's CDR3 is CASRPGTGVDSRRIYGYTF. The CDR3 region has the DNA TGTGCCAGCAGGCCCGGGACAGGGGTGGATAGCAGACGGATCTATGGCTACACCTTC.

This chain links TRBV29-1 with TRBJ2-7; perhaps TRBD1 as D (5 bases). Germline lookup yields CDR1 SQVTM and CDR2 ANQGSEA. This CDR3 has 13 amino acids. Trimming cost V 4 bases and J 2 bases, with 12 bases left between them. As DNA, the CDR3 is TGCAGCGTTGTTTGGCCAGGGACCTACGAGCAGTACTTC. Its protein is CSVVWPGTYEQYF.

V is TRBV5-4 and J is TRBJ1-2; 8 bases agree with TRBD1. Trimming removed 4 bases from V and 0 bases from J; junction bases left unmatched: 5. CDR1 and CDR2 from the germline V gene are SGHNT and YYREEE (reference sequence). The CDR3 covers 15 residues. CDR3 sequence: CASSRGTGTNYGYTF. CDR3 sequence (DNA): TGTGCCAGCAGCAGAGGGACAGGAACTAACTATGGCTACACCTTC.

The J gene is TRBJ2-2, the V gene TRBV7-2; D may be TRBD2 (6 bases). Germline values: CDR1 SGHTA, CDR2 FQGNSA. The CDR3 consists of 14 residues. The ends were cut back, 5 bases at V and 6 bases at J, with 13 bases in the middle. In nucleotides, the CDR3 is TGTGCCAGCAGCCGGCGACTAGTGGCCGGGGAGCTGTTTTTT. Its protein product is CASSRRLVAGELFF.